A selection of T cell receptor beta chains follows, all from one sample in a study of shared clonotypes between healthy human individuals. Measured with immunoSEQ multiplex PCR; TCRdb has only the in-frame clones, and not every one. Here the sample spans about 1 million clones, around four fifths being singletons. Sequenced sample: memory CD4+ T cells sorted from blood. These receptors came from a man aged 18 to 30 in good health. Each CDR3 is given with its conserved first and last residue. D genes are given only for firm matches. Clone size, where shown, is once, few, many, or a class for clones that have expanded.

v_gene,j_gene,abundance,d_gene,CDR3nt,CDR3aa
TRBV10-3,TRBJ2-3,-,-,TGTGCCATCAGTTTCGGGACGGAAAGCACAGATACGCAGTATTTT,CAISFGTESTDTQYF
TRBV15,TRBJ2-3,-,-,TGTGCCACCAGCTCCCTGGGGGTCCACACAGATACGCAGTATTTT,CATSSLGVHTDTQYF
TRBV6-1,TRBJ1-6,-,-,TGTGCCAGCAGTGAAGTTGCAGGGCAAAGCTCCTATAATTCACCCCTCCACTTT,CASSEVAGQSSYNSPLHF
TRBV28,TRBJ1-5,once,-,TGTGCCAGCCGAAATCCCTTGGGCCAGCATTTT,CASRNPLGQHF
TRBV5-1,TRBJ2-7,-,TRBD2,TGCGCCAGCAGCTTGATAGCGGGCTCCGACGAGCAGTACTTC,CASSLIAGSDEQYF
TRBV28,TRBJ1-6,-,-,TGTGCCAGCAGTTTCCCAGCAAGCTCCTATAATTCACCCCTCCACTTT,CASSFPASSYNSPLHF
TRBV7-6,TRBJ2-2,-,-,TGTGCCAGCAGCTACGGCGGGGGCAGCAACACCGGGGAGCTGTTTTTT,CASSYGGGSNTGELFF
TRBV6-5,TRBJ1-2,once,-,TGTGCCGCAGCGGTGGCGTTTAACTATGGCTACACCTTC,CAAAVAFNYGYTF
TRBV5-6,TRBJ1-4,-,-,TGTGCCAGCAGCTTGTGGGGAATTAATGAAAAACTGTTTTTT,CASSLWGINEKLFF
TRBV11-2,TRBJ2-3,-,-,TGTGCCAGCAGGGGAAGAGCCTTGGGCACAGATACGCAGTATTTT,CASRGRALGTDTQYF
TRBV6-5,TRBJ1-6,-,-,TGTGCCAGCAGTTACTCAAGGACTTACGTGGCCCTCCACTTT,CASSYSRTYVALHF
TRBV11-3,TRBJ2-2,-,-,TGTGCCAGCAGCTCTCCCGGGGCCGGGGAGCTGTTTTTT,CASSSPGAGELFF
TRBV19,TRBJ2-5,-,-,TGTGCCAGTAGTATAGGAAAGCAGGGCCCCCAAGAGACCCAGTACTTC,CASSIGKQGPQETQYF
TRBV5-1,TRBJ1-1,-,TRBD1,TGCGCCAGCAGCAAAACAGGGGTGGGGAACACTGAAGCTTTCTTT,CASSKTGVGNTEAFF
TRBV6-5,TRBJ1-5,-,-,TGTGCCAGCAGACAAAGTCAGCCCCAGCATTTT,CASRQSQPQHF
TRBV5-1,TRBJ1-2,-,-,TGCGCCAGCAGCTTGGACCCGGGAGCTGGCTACACCTTC,CASSLDPGAGYTF
TRBV19,TRBJ2-5,-,TRBD2,TGTGCCAGTAGCCCCGGGGGGGAGACCCAGTACTTC,CASSPGGETQYF
TRBV12-2,TRBJ2-5,-,-,TGTGCAAGTCGCTTAGTTGAGTACCAAGAGACCCAGTACTTC,CASRLVEYQETQYF
TRBV7-9,TRBJ2-5,few,-,TGTGCCAGCAGCTTTGGCCAGGGAAAGACCCAGTACTTC,CASSFGQGKTQYF
TRBV5-5,TRBJ2-1,-,-,TGTGCCAGCAGCTTCCTAGCGAATGAGCAGTTCTTC,CASSFLANEQFF
TRBV2,TRBJ2-2,-,-,TGTGCCAGTGACCCAGGGGCTGACACCGGGGAGCTGTTTTTT,CASDPGADTGELFF
TRBV30,TRBJ2-1,-,TRBD2,TGTGCCTCGGATCTGGGTAGCGGGAGGTTAAGGAATGAGCAGTTCTTC,CASDLGSGRLRNEQFF
TRBV10-3,TRBJ2-7,-,-,TGTGCCAGCGAAGACGGGAACTACGAGCAGTACTTC,CASEDGNYEQYF
TRBV19,TRBJ2-5,-,-,TGTGCCAGTAGTAGGCAGCAAGAGACCCAGTACTTC,CASSRQQETQYF
TRBV29-1,TRBJ2-7,-,-,TGCAGCGTCATGGACCACAGCAACCCCTACGAGCAGTACTTC,CSVMDHSNPYEQYF
TRBV6-1,TRBJ2-1,-,TRBD1,TGTGCCAGCAGTATCCGGGGACAGTCCTACAATGAGCAGTTCTTC,CASSIRGQSYNEQFF
TRBV6-5,TRBJ1-1,-,-,TGTGCCAGCAGTTTCAGAGCTAACACTGAAGCTTTCTTT,CASSFRANTEAFF
TRBV27,TRBJ1-6,many,TRBD1,TGTGCCAGCACCCTCACGGGACAGACTAATTCACCCCTCCACTTT,CASTLTGQTNSPLHF
TRBV30,TRBJ2-3,-,-,TGTGCCTCAAACTACAGGGATCTCACAGATACGCAGTATTTT,CASNYRDLTDTQYF
TRBV11-2,TRBJ1-1,few,TRBD1,TGTGCCAGCAGCTTAAGGGACAGGGGGCTGGGTGAAGCTTTCTTT,CASSLRDRGLGEAFF
TRBV5-1,TRBJ2-4,-,-,TGCGCCAGCAGCCCCGGGCGCGGTGAAGGGGCCAAAAACATTCAGTACTTC,CASSPGRGEGAKNIQYF
TRBV9,TRBJ2-2,-,TRBD2,TGTGCCAGCAGCGCCCAGCCCGGGACTACCACTCGCGGAACCGGGGAGCTGTTTTTT,CASSAQPGTTTRGTGELFF
TRBV4-3,TRBJ2-5,-,TRBD2,TGCGCCAGCAGCCAAGGCCTTGCGGGGGGCCAAGAGACCCAGTACTTC,CASSQGLAGGQETQYF
TRBV19,TRBJ2-2,-,-,TGTGCCAGTATATCGGGATTGGGTGGGGAGCTGTTTTTT,CASISGLGGELFF
TRBV7-2,TRBJ2-2,once,TRBD1,TGTGCCAGCAGCCCCGGAGGGACAGGGAACACCGGGGAGCTGTTTTTT,CASSPGGTGNTGELFF
TRBV18,TRBJ1-1,-,-,TGTGCCAGCTCAGAGGGCATGGACACTGAAGCTTTCTTT,CASSEGMDTEAFF
TRBV6-1,TRBJ1-5,-,-,TGTGCCAGCATCCTTGGAGGGGGTCAGCCCCAGCATTTT,CASILGGGQPQHF
TRBV11-2,TRBJ2-3,few,-,TGTGCCAGCAGCTTAGGGGGCCAACAGGCGATAGATACGCAGTATTTT,CASSLGGQQAIDTQYF
TRBV6-6,TRBJ2-7,-,-,TGTGCCGGAGGTACCGAGCAGTACTTC,CAGGTEQYF
TRBV5-1,TRBJ2-5,-,TRBD1,TGCGCCAGCAGCGTGACAGGGGGCGGGGAGACCCAGTACTTC,CASSVTGGGETQYF
TRBV27,TRBJ2-4,few,TRBD2,TGTGCCAGCAGACGGAACGTCGCTAGCGGGGGGGTTTCGCTAGCCAAAAACATTCAGTACTTC,CASRRNVASGGVSLAKNIQYF
TRBV5-4,TRBJ2-7,-,TRBD1,TGTGCCAGCAGCAGACAGGGGGCAGAGTACGAGCAGTACTTC,CASSRQGAEYEQYF
TRBV6-6,TRBJ1-2,-,-,TGTGCCAGCAGTTACTCGATAACAGGTTTCTATGGCTACACCTTC,CASSYSITGFYGYTF
TRBV7-2,TRBJ1-1,-,-,TGTGCCAGCAGCTATGGGTCATTGAACACTGAAGCTTTCTTT,CASSYGSLNTEAFF
TRBV5-4,TRBJ2-1,-,-,TGTGCCAGCAGCCCTACTAGCAGTTACAATGAGCAGTTCTTC,CASSPTSSYNEQFF
TRBV7-2,TRBJ1-1,-,TRBD1,TGTGCCAGCAGCACCAAGGGGGCATTCCGGTTTGAAGCTTTCTTT,CASSTKGAFRFEAFF
TRBV7-9,TRBJ2-1,-,TRBD1,TGTGCCAGCAGCTTTGAGGGGGCTGGTAATGAGCAGTTCTTC,CASSFEGAGNEQFF
TRBV18,TRBJ2-7,-,-,TGTGCCAGCTCACCACCGACAGGGCGGGACTACGAGCAGTACTTC,CASSPPTGRDYEQYF